These 31 T cell receptor beta chains were sequenced from one sample in a study of blood T cell repertoires in COVID-19. Generated by immunoSEQ multiplex PCR, the TCRdb table keeps only in-frame clones and is missing some. The sample lists approximately 400,000 clones, over 65% occurring once. The source material was peripheral blood. Source of these receptors: a human donor with acute or convalescent COVID-19. The donor label of this sample is uncertain.

The rearrangement uses TRBV30 and TRBJ2-1; 7 bases are shared with TRBD1. The V segment lost 2 bases and the J segment 4 bases; nucleotides outside the gene matches: 8. The CDR3 contains 15 residues. Per the germline V gene, CDR1 is GTSNPN and CDR2 is SVGIG (reference sequence). DNA for the CDR3: TGTGCCTGGAGTCCCGGGGACAGAGGATACAATGAGCAGTTCTTC. It is translated as CAWSPGDRGYNEQFF. Based on the CDR3 plus reference TRBV30 and TRBJ2-1, the full variable domain is SQTIHQWPATLVQPVGSPLSLECTVEGTSNPNLYWYRQAAGRGLQLLFYSVGIGQISSEVPQNLSASRPQDRQFILSSKKLLLSDSGFYLCAWSPGDRGYNEQFFGPGTRLTVL.

Remarks on this clone: Different DNA sequences within this sample yield the same CDR3. This chain connects TRBV7-9 to TRBJ1-2; D is ambiguous. The germline V and J ends were trimmed by 3 bases and 4 bases, with 6 bases remaining between them. Germline CDR1 and CDR2: SEHNR and FQNEAQ (reference sequence). The CDR3 runs 12 residues. DNA of the CDR3: TGTGCCAGCAGCTTTTACTCCTATGGCTACACCTTC. Residues: CASSFYSYGYTF.

The count of this clone is one. The chain has TRBV29-1 and TRBJ1-5; 7 bases match TRBD1. The ends lost 6 bases at V and 7 bases at J; junction bases unmatched: 9. Germline V gene sequence: CDR1 SQVTM, CDR2 ANQGSEA. The CDR3 contains 13 residues. The CDR3 DNA reads TGCAGCGTCAGACAGGGTATTCGGCAGCCCCAGCATTTT. Its translation: CSVRQGIRQPQHF.

This chain links TRBV6-1 with TRBJ2-3; 8 bases map to TRBD1. Losses at the gene ends were 2 bases for V and 9 bases for J; bases not matched to a gene: 19. Per the germline V gene, CDR1 is MNHNS and CDR2 is SASEGT. CDR3 size: 18 residues. CDR3 bases: TGTGCCAGCAGTGAAAAAAGCTCCATCGGGACAGGTTGGTTCACGCAGTATTTT. Amino acids: CASSEKSSIGTGWFTQYF.

This clone appeared a few times. The J gene is TRBJ2-2, the V gene TRBV27; TRBD1 might be the D (5 bases). CDR3 length equals 14 residues. V lost 10 bases and J lost 1, with 13 bases in between. The germline V gene encodes CDR1 MNHEY and CDR2 SMNVEV (reference sequence). CDR3 loop: CATQNGQNTGELFF. The DNA of the CDR3 is TGTGCCACCCAAAATGGACAGAACACCGGGGAGCTGTTTTTT.

The gene calls are TRBV30 and TRBJ1-1; maybe TRBD1 (6 bases). Trimming took off 2 bases at V and 2 bases at J, with 12 bases between the two ends. This CDR3 contains 14 residues. In germline, CDR1 is GTSNPN, CDR2 SVGIG (reference sequence). The DNA for the CDR3 is TGTGCCTGGAGTAGGACAGCCACAAACACTGAAGCTTTCTTT. Amino acid sequence: CAWSRTATNTEAFF.

The rearrangement uses TRBV7-2 and TRBJ2-3, with TRBD2 identical over 10 bases. This CDR3 has 17 amino acids. CDR1 SGHTA and CDR2 FQGNSA come from the germline V gene. V lost 3 bases and J lost 5; bases outside the gene matches: 11. DNA for the CDR3: TGTGCCAGCAGCTTGTGGGCTAGCGGGAGCGGGAGAGATACGCAGTATTTT. This codes for CASSLWASGSGRDTQYF. Supplemented by reference TRBV7-2 and TRBJ2-3, the full variable domain reads GAGVSQSPSNKVTEKGKDVELRCDPISGHTALYWYRQSLGQGLEFLIYFQGNSAPDKSGLPSDRFSAERTGGSVSTLTIQRTQQEDSAVYLCASSLWASGSGRDTQYFGPGTRLTVL.

The V and J genes are TRBV12-3 or TRBV12-4 and TRBJ1-2, with 7 bases matching TRBD1. The V and J ends lost 7 bases and 9 bases, in that order; junction bases with no gene match: 11. This CDR3 has 13 amino acids. The CDR3 sequence: CASNKDRLASYTF. The DNA for the CDR3 is TGTGCCAGCAATAAGGACAGGCTTGCGAGCTACACCTTC.

The chain links TRBV5-1 to TRBJ2-1, with 11 bases fitting TRBD2. This CDR3 is 18 amino acids long. CDR1 SGHRS and CDR2 YFSETQ come from the germline V gene. The V and J ends lost 0 bases and 3 bases, in that order; junction bases with no gene match: 8. CDR3 loop: CASSLEDSGREVYNEQFF. In nucleotides, the CDR3 is TGCGCCAGCAGCTTGGAGGATAGCGGGAGGGAAGTCTACAATGAGCAGTTCTTC.

This chain uses TRBV2 with TRBJ2-3; D ambiguous. Germline CDR1 is SNHLY and CDR2 is FYNNEI. Trimming pared 8 bases from V and 4 bases from J, leaving 13 bases between. The CDR3 has 13 amino acids. CDR3 nucleotides: TGTGCCAGCCTTTCGGAGAGGTCAGATACGCAGTATTTT. Amino acid sequence: CASLSERSDTQYF.

The rearrangement links TRBV5-5 to TRBJ2-7; D remains ambiguous. This CDR3 comprises 14 residues. Trimming took off 4 bases at V and 3 bases at J, with 14 bases between the two ends. CDR1 SGHKS and CDR2 YYEKEE come from the germline V gene (reference sequence). The CDR3 nucleotides read TGTGCCAGCAGCCAGTCCATGGCCGACTACGAGCAGTACTTC. Translated: CASSQSMADYEQYF.

This sequence joins TRBV6-5 and TRBJ1-5; perhaps TRBD1 as D (5 bases). The CDR3 extends over 15 amino acids. Germline lookup yields CDR1 MNHEY and CDR2 SVGAGI. V gave up 8 bases and J gave up 15 bases, with 29 bases separating them. CDR3 amino acids: CASLKRGVDAGNRHF. In DNA, the CDR3 is TGTGCCAGCCTCAAAAGGGGTGTGGACGCGGGGAATCGGCATTTT.

This chain uses TRBV7-9 with TRBJ1-2, with D uncertain. Germline V gene data show CDR1 as SEHNR and CDR2 as FQNEAQ (reference sequence). The CDR3 has 14 residues. With 1 base removed from V and 6 bases from J, the gap between germline ends came to 12 bases. The CDR3 region has the DNA TGTGCCAGCAGCTTAGAGGAGGGTCCCCATGGCTACACCTTC. Protein product: CASSLEEGPHGYTF.

The chain joins TRBV12-5 to TRBJ2-7; TRBD2 aligns across 7 bases. CDR1 and CDR2 (germline): LGHNT, FRNRAP. The J segment lost 3 bases and the V segment lost 0 bases, leaving 8 bases of the junction unmatched. This CDR3 spans 16 amino acids. The CDR3 loop is CASGLVRPSGGYEQYF. The DNA for the CDR3 is TGTGCTAGTGGTTTGGTAAGGCCTAGCGGAGGCTACGAGCAGTACTTC.

The chain has TRBV5-6 and TRBJ2-7, with 13 bases lining up with TRBD2. This CDR3 is built from 16 residues. The germline gives CDR1 SGHDT, CDR2 YYEEEE. V was pared by 3 bases and J by 5 bases, with 8 bases of the junction left unmatched. CDR3 sequence (DNA): TGTGCCAGCAGCTCCGAGGGACTAGCGGGGATCCACGAGCAGTACTTC. Amino acids: CASSSEGLAGIHEQYF.

This chain uses TRBV7-9 with TRBJ1-1; D is ambiguous. The CDR3 is 16 residues long. Germline V gives CDR1 SEHNR, CDR2 FQNEAQ (reference sequence). The V and J ends lost 1 base and 5 bases respectively, with 17 bases between them. The CDR3 loop reads CASSLGLRQAGTEAFF. The CDR3 nucleotides read TGTGCCAGCAGCTTAGGGTTAAGGCAGGCGGGGACTGAAGCTTTCTTT. The complete variable domain, with remaining parts taken from reference TRBV7-9 and TRBJ1-1, reads DTGVSQNPRHKITKRGQNVTFRCDPISEHNRLYWYRQTLGQGPEFLTYFQNEAQLEKSRLLSDRFSAERPKGSFSTLEIQRTEQGDSAMYLCASSLGLRQAGTEAFFGQGTRLTVV.

The genes are TRBV27 and TRBJ2-3; TRBD2 matches 12 bases. The CDR3 is 16 residues long. V was clipped by 3 bases and J by 6 bases; unmatched bases: 7. CDR1 MNHEY and CDR2 SMNVEV come from the germline V gene (reference sequence). The CDR3 sequence: CASSFTSGRLGDTQYF. CDR3 nucleotide sequence: TGTGCCAGCAGTTTCACTAGCGGGAGGTTGGGGGATACGCAGTATTTT.

V and J are TRBV29-1 and TRBJ2-3; D may be TRBD2 (6 bases). This CDR3 comprises 14 residues. V gave up 6 bases and J gave up 7 bases, with 20 bases separating them. Looked up from germline, CDR1 is SQVTM and CDR2 is ANQGSEA. The CDR3 nucleotides read TGCAGCGTCCTTACTCCGGGACTCCAAAATACGCAGTATTTT. It yields the protein CSVLTPGLQNTQYF.

The chain employs TRBV5-1 and TRBJ2-3, with 9 bases aligning to TRBD2. CDR1 is SGHRS, CDR2 YFSETQ, per germline. The CDR3 covers 19 residues. The J segment lost 0 bases and the V segment lost 3 bases, leaving 14 bases of the junction unmatched. Here the CDR3 reads CASSSKVSGGLPSTDTQYF. The CDR3 DNA reads as TGCGCCAGCAGCTCTAAGGTCAGCGGGGGGCTCCCGAGCACAGATACGCAGTATTTT.

The gene calls are TRBV7-6 and TRBJ2-1; 13 bases fit TRBD2. The CDR3 sequence is 19 residues long. CDR1 is SGHVS, CDR2 FNYEAQ, per germline. The ends lost 5 bases at V and 0 bases at J; junction bases unmatched: 10. The CDR3 nucleotides are TGTGCCAGCAGCCGTCGGGGACTAGCGGGATCTGTCTCCTACAATGAGCAGTTCTTC. Translating gives CASSRRGLAGSVSYNEQFF.

The V gene is TRBV6-5, the J gene TRBJ2-7, with TRBD2 matching over 8 bases. The junction had 11 bases not matched to a gene; V was cut back by 7 bases and J by 3 bases. Per germline, CDR1 MNHEY and CDR2 SVGAGI. This CDR3 is built from 15 residues. CDR3: CASMPTAGGIYEQYF. In DNA, the CDR3 is TGTGCCAGCATGCCCACCGCGGGGGGAATCTACGAGCAGTACTTC.

The V and J genes are TRBV7-2 and TRBJ2-1; 12 nucleotides match TRBD2. CDR3 size: 14 residues. Germline lookup yields CDR1 SGHTA and CDR2 FQGNSA. V trimming: 5 bases; J trimming: 9 bases; junction bases outside the gene matches: 5. The CDR3 nucleotides are TGTGCCAGCAGCCGGACTAGCGGGACAGTTGAGCAGTTCTTC. This encodes CASSRTSGTVEQFF.

Concerning this clone itself: It is likely a read error, because the conserved phenylalanine at the end of the CDR3 is missing. The DNA is omitted, as the CDR3 cannot be located on it reliably, and the CDR3 follows TCRdb's listing. This sequence joins TRBV28 and TRBJ2-7; the tabulated D call, TRBD1, remains unverified against the DNA. Ends included, the CDR3 has 11 residues. The germline V gene has CDR1 MDHEN and CDR2 SYDVKM. This chain's CDR3 is CASSFRRTVEL.

The chain joins TRBV7-9 to TRBJ1-2; 7 bases are shared with TRBD1. This CDR3 has 14 amino acids. With 3 bases clipped from V and 8 bases from J, the junction kept 9 bases outside the gene matches. The germline CDR1 and CDR2 sequences are SEHNR and FQNEAQ (reference sequence). The CDR3 loop is CASSFHRGRGGYTF. DNA of the CDR3: TGTGCCAGCAGCTTCCACAGGGGCCGGGGAGGCTACACCTTC. Based on the CDR3 plus reference TRBV7-9 and TRBJ1-2, the full variable domain is DTGVSQNPRHKITKRGQNVTFRCDPISEHNRLYWYRQTLGQGPEFLTYFQNEAQLEKSRLLSDRFSAERPKGSFSTLEIQRTEQGDSAMYLCASSFHRGRGGYTFGSGTRLTVV.

The chain joins TRBV14 to TRBJ1-2, with D uncertain. Per the germline V gene, CDR1 is SGHDN and CDR2 is FVKESK. Trimming removed 3 bases from V and 3 bases from J, with 8 bases in between. The length of the CDR3 is 13 residues. For the CDR3, the DNA is TGTGCCAGCAGCCATGCGAGGTACTATGGCTACACCTTC. Residues: CASSHARYYGYTF.

The genes are TRBV28 and TRBJ2-1; 7 bases agree with TRBD2. There are 13 residues in the CDR3. Germline CDR1 and CDR2: MDHEN and SYDVKM. With V trimmed by 6 bases and J by 6 bases, 5 bases remained unmatched. The DNA for the CDR3 is TGTGCCAGCAGCCGGGACTATCCCAATGAGCAGTTCTTC. Translated: CASSRDYPNEQFF.

This chain links TRBV5-1 with TRBJ2-3; D remains ambiguous. The V gene lost 4 bases and the J gene lost 6 bases, with 15 bases spanning the gap. The CDR3 runs 14 residues. The germline CDR1 and CDR2 sequences are SGHRS and YFSETQ. CDR3 protein: CASSRLPGLDTQYF. In DNA, the CDR3 is TGCGCCAGCAGCCGCCTCCCCGGTTTGGATACGCAGTATTTT.

CDR3 region: CASSRGDQRDEQFF. DNA for the CDR3: TGTGCCAGCAGCCGGGGGGACCAGCGCGATGAGCAGTTCTTC. The chain carries TRBV28 and TRBJ2-1; 7 bases fit TRBD2. The CDR3 is made up of 14 amino acids. From germline, CDR1 is MDHEN and CDR2 SYDVKM. V dropped 6 bases and J dropped 8; count of bases not matched to a gene: 10.

The V call is TRBV28, the J call TRBJ1-5, with TRBD1 as a possible D gene (6 bases). Germline V gene data show CDR1 as MDHEN and CDR2 as SYDVKM. The V and J ends lost 5 bases and 4 bases respectively, with 12 bases between them. CDR3 length equals 14 residues. The CDR3 DNA reads as TGTGCCAGCAGTGGGACACTAATAAATCAGCCCCAGCATTTT. This encodes CASSGTLINQPQHF.

V and J are TRBV11-2 and TRBJ2-2; 7 bases fit TRBD2. This CDR3 is 16 amino acids long. Germline CDR1 SGHAT, CDR2 FQNNGV. V dropped 1 base and J dropped 4; count of bases not matched to a gene: 6. The CDR3 DNA is TGTGCCAGCAGCTTAGGTTTTAGCGGGCCCACCGGGGAGCTGTTTTTT. Protein sequence: CASSLGFSGPTGELFF. The whole variable domain, filled in from reference TRBV11-2 and TRBJ2-2, reads EAGVAQSPRYKIIEKRQSVAFWCNPISGHATLYWYQQILGQGPKLLIQFQNNGVVDDSQLPKDRFSAERLKGVDSTLKIQPAKLEDSAVYLCASSLGFSGPTGELFFGEGSRLTVL.

The chain couples TRBV30 to TRBJ2-5; 13 bases line up with TRBD2. The CDR3 contains 13 residues. Germline V gene lookup returns CDR1 GTSNPN and CDR2 SVGIG (reference sequence). Germline trimming cut 5 bases from V and 5 bases from J; bases unmatched to any gene: 2. The CDR3 DNA is TGTGCCTGGGGACTAGCGGGAGTCGAGACCCAGTACTTC. This translates into CAWGLAGVETQYF.